This TCR beta chain appears in the sequencing data of a study of cytotoxic CD8 clonotypes in ibrutinib-treated CLL. Study summary: Sequenced samples delivered averages of 200,000 to 300,000 productive templates and tens of thousands of productive rearrangements. General study points: Clonality showed a rise at ibrutinib response that reversed toward baseline at progression. Investigators sampled sustained-remission and progressing patients at differing times. At baseline, clonality was higher than in age-matched healthy donors and correlated with CD8+ counts.

Only in-frame clones appear in the TCRdb table, and some are missing; sequencing was by immunoSEQ multiplex PCR. The sample carries 35,000 to 40,000 clones, around 53% recorded once. Germline CDR1 reads SGDLS; CDR2 reads YYNGEE. The CDR3 spans 15 residues. V shed 3 bases and J shed 8 bases, with 18 bases lying between them. A remark on this clone: Its antigen is unidentified.

The sequence was obtained from a human donor with chronic lymphocytic leukemia. The gene calls are TRBV9 and TRBJ1-3; D possibly corresponds to TRBD1 (5 bases). The specimen was PBMCs, collected before ibrutinib treatment. The CDR3 is CASSDPGQLQDTIYF. The CDR3 bases are TGTGCCAGCAGCGACCCGGGGCAATTACAAGACACCATATATTTT. Full variable domain (rest looked up from reference TRBV9 and TRBJ1-3): DSGVTQTPKHLITATGQRVTLRCSPRSGDLSVYWYQQSLDQGLQFLIQYYNGEERAKGNILERFSAQQFPDLHSELNLSSLELGDSALYFCASSDPGQLQDTIYFGEGSWLTVV.